This T cell receptor beta chain appears in the sequencing data of a study of blood T cell repertoires in COVID-19. Data came from immunoSEQ multiplex PCR; TCRdb stores just in-frame clones and leaves some out. The sample lists 200,000 to 300,000 clones; roughly 86% were seen once. J gave up 6 bases and V 5 bases, and 6 bases lay outside the gene matches. The germline CDR1 and CDR2 sequences are MNHNY and SVGAGI (reference sequence). This CDR3 spans 15 amino acids. One Seattle source followed patients from active infection through their disease course. The clonotype comes from a woman aged 55-69 years with COVID-19, enrolled during active disease. The rearrangement links TRBV6-6 to TRBJ1-5; TRBD1 aligns across 11 bases. Material for sequencing was peripheral blood. This chain's CDR3 is CASSPGTGGIQPQHF. CDR3 nucleotide sequence: TGTGCCAGCAGTCCCGGGACAGGGGGTATTCAGCCCCAGCATTTT.